This T cell receptor (beta chain) was captured by sequencing in a study of T cells in Graves' hyperthyroidism and ophthalmopathy. What was amplified from RNA transcripts were TCR beta CDR3 regions. First-round RT-PCR with HTBI primers amplified the TCR CDR3 region. TCRdb recomputed calls from the multiplex PCR reads with MiXCR, one row per CDR3 protein. The sample lists over 550,000 distinct CDR3 sequences, over 15% occurring once. A word on this clonotype: A much bigger clone sits one base away, suggesting this may be a read error.

J lost 5 bases, V lost 1 base, and 5 bases had no gene match. The germline V gene has CDR1 DFQATT and CDR2 SNEGSKA (reference sequence). This CDR3 has 15 amino acids. Researchers defined stable Graves' hyperthyroidism as no ophthalmopathy progression within 18 months. Newly diagnosed hyperthyroidism patients aged 18 to 65 years had disease lasting under 2 months. Sequenced material: blood. J is TRBJ2-7 and V is TRBV20-1; TRBD2 matches at 13 bases. The TCR comes from a woman under 30 with Graves' hyperthyroidism. CDR3 bases: TGCAGTGCTAGAGCCGTGACTAGCGGGAGGAACGAGCAGTACTTC. Protein product: CSARAVTSGRNEQYF.